This T cell receptor (beta chain) was recovered during a study of blood T cell repertoires in COVID-19 (dated by TCRdb to 2018 to 2021). As for the study more broadly: Samples from collaborators originated in the United States, Italy and Spain and spanned both the acute and convalescent phases of COVID-19. The dataset comprised deeply sampled blood TCRbeta repertoires from subjects exposed to, actively infected with, or recovered from COVID-19. Nearly every sample came with metadata listing a de-identified subject ID, COVID-19 status, age in years and sex. Samples came from the ongoing ImmuneRACE study (first 160 participants) plus 1,254 subjects from 6 global collaborators. The material from the prospective study consisted of cDNA or gDNA derived from T cells, B-cell-depleted T cells, or PBMCs. Where HLA class I and class II types were available, the types were taken from metadata supplied by the sample provider, not from assay-based typing. A freely available public database, intended as a resource for researchers studying the immune response to SARS-CoV-2, is where the repertoires were released. General study outcomes and caveats: The amount of clinical and demographic metadata varied by source and participant and was provided uncurated.

In regard to this clone: The clone's antigen remains unknown. The input lacks base qualities; no much larger clone sits a single base away.

Reading the germline V gene (reference sequence) gives CDR1 SGHNT and CDR2 YYREEE. V gives up 1 base and J gives up 4 bases, and the segment between their germline ends measures 5 bases. The CDR3 runs 12 residues from the cysteine to the phenylalanine. The read is trimmed to its CDR3 DNA, 36 bases read in frame from base 1. The collaborating institutions used their own protocols to collect whole blood in K2EDTA tubes. For TCRbeta analysis, collaborators shipped samples as frozen whole blood, isolated PBMCs, or DNA extracted from either of those sample types. TCRbeta CDR3 regions were amplified from genomic DNA by means of the immunoSEQ Assay, a bias-controlled multiplex PCR. On the authors' methods: Nucleated cell counts per sample were estimated from amplification of reference gene primers within the assay. To quantify the absolute abundance of each unique TCRbeta CDR3 rearrangement, sequence reads were collapsed and filtered. For each sample, productive Simpson clonality was calculated as the square root of Simpson's diversity index across productive rearrangements. In its TCRdb copy, this immuneACCESS table keeps in-frame sequences only and misses some clones. Where compared with another copy, unresolved V genes explain less than half of these, and the others have no known cause. V and J calls and clone size are those listed in that table; D and trimming were worked out from the DNA. The sample yields roughly 240,000 clones; 70% to 90% were counted once. 3.6% of the sample belongs to the ten largest clones.

The chain couples TRBV5-4 to TRBJ1-2; no D gene can be assigned with confidence. The specimen sequenced was peripheral blood. The source is a man aged 18 to 30 with active or convalescent COVID-19. The DNA reads TGTGCCAGCAGCTTGCGGTCCTATGGCTACACCTTC. The translation is CASSLRSYGYTF.